This T cell receptor (beta chain) was recovered during a study of PD-L1 blockade in urothelial cancer. Study details: Each blood sample yielded a median of 141,255 T cells.

TCRdb's copy holds only in-frame clones and misses some; the assay was immunoSEQ multiplex PCR. The data hold some 74,000 clones, with roughly 80% observed a single time. The germline CDR1 and CDR2 sequences are MGHRA and YSYEKL. Trimming cost V 0 bases and J 4 bases, with 12 bases left between them. There are 15 residues in the CDR3. Documented time point: pretreatment peripheral blood. Locally advanced or metastatic urothelial carcinoma affected the patients. The V gene is TRBV4-1, the J gene TRBJ1-2, with unresolved D. The receptor was derived from a middle-aged man with urothelial cancer. This specimen was PBMCs, taken around atezolizumab (anti-PD-L1) treatment. Written as DNA, the CDR3 is TGCGCCAGCAGCCAAGATCAGGAGGGCCCCTATGGCTACACCTTC. Translation: CASSQDQEGPYGYTF.